The 10 T cell receptor beta chains reported below all come from one sample, sequenced in a study of blood T cell repertoires in COVID-19 (dated by TCRdb to the early 2020s). Libraries came from the immunoSEQ multiplex PCR assay. TCRdb obtained this table from immuneACCESS and retained in-frame rearrangements with V and J assigned. These tables miss some clones; where compared with another copy, unresolved V genes account for less than half of the shortfall, and the remainder is unexplained. This sample gives under 85,000 clones in total; 85% of them show up just once. Roughly 2.9% of the sample is taken by the ten largest. Sequences were obtained from peripheral blood. The source is an older man with acute or convalescent COVID-19.

V gene TRBV7-7 combines with J gene TRBJ2-5; TRBD2 matches at 7 bases. The junction had 17 bases not matched to a gene; V was cut back by 5 bases and J by 5 bases. Germline CDR1 is SSHAT and CDR2 is FNYEAQ (reference sequence). The CDR3 covers 17 residues. CDR3 DNA sequence: TGTGCCAGCAGCCAATTAACTAGCGCCTCAGGTTGGGAGACCCAGTACTTC. Translated: CASSQLTSASGWETQYF.

The rearrangement joins TRBV6-2 or TRBV6-3 to TRBJ1-5, with 10 bases fitting TRBD1. The CDR3 has 15 amino acids. Germline assignment: CDR1 MNHEY and CDR2 SVGEGT. V lost 0 bases, J lost 11 bases, and 7 bases stayed unmatched. The DNA for the CDR3 is TGTGCCAGCAGTTACTCGATGGGACAGGGGTTCTCCCAGCATTTT. Encoded protein: CASSYSMGQGFSQHF.

This chain joins TRBV19 and TRBJ1-1; 9 bases fit TRBD1. The CDR3 has 16 amino acids. Trimming at V came to 4 bases and at J to 2 bases, leaving 8 bases not matched to a gene. Germline-derived CDR1 and CDR2 are LNHDA and SQIVND (reference sequence). In DNA, the CDR3 is TGTGCCAGTAGTACCCGGGACAGGGTAAGAAACACTGAAGCTTTCTTT. It translates to CASSTRDRVRNTEAFF. Full variable domain (missing parts from reference TRBV19 and TRBJ1-1): DGGITQSPKYLFRKEGQNVTLSCEQNLNHDAMYWYRQDPGQGLRLIYYSQIVNDFQKGDIAEGYSVSREKKESFPLTVTSAQKNPTAFYLCASSTRDRVRNTEAFFGQGTRLTVV.

Notes on this clone: This sample also contains other DNA sequences that code for the same CDR3. In DNA form, the CDR3 reads TGTGCCAGTAGCAGGTCCCCCGAAGAGACCCAGTACTTC. Its protein product is CASSRSPEETQYF. The chain joins TRBV19 to TRBJ2-5, with D uncertain. Germline CDR1 is LNHDA and CDR2 is SQIVND (reference sequence). This CDR3 has 13 residues. The germline V and J ends were trimmed by 6 bases and 3 bases, with 11 bases remaining between them.

This clone was observed a single time. The rearrangement links TRBV7-9 to TRBJ2-5; tentative D call: TRBD2 (5 bases). The CDR3 contains 12 residues. V gave up 6 bases and J gave up 2 bases, with 7 bases separating them. Germline assignment: CDR1 SEHNR and CDR2 FQNEAQ (reference sequence). CDR3 residues: CASRTGQETQYF. The CDR3 DNA reads TGTGCCAGCAGAACGGGGCAAGAGACCCAGTACTTC.

Here the CDR3 DNA reads TGTGCCAGCAGTTACCAGGGGGCCGGCTATGGCTACACCTTC. It codes for CASSYQGAGYGYTF. The rearrangement uses TRBV6-2 or TRBV6-3 and TRBJ1-2, with 8 bases aligning to TRBD1. Unmatched junction bases numbered 3, after V lost 2 bases and J lost 4 bases. Looked up from germline, CDR1 is MNHEY and CDR2 is SVGEGT. The CDR3 covers 14 residues.

The chain uses TRBV5-4 and TRBJ2-7; 12 nucleotides line up with TRBD1. CDR3 length: 15 residues. The V segment lost 4 bases and the J segment 3 bases; nucleotides outside the gene matches: 5. CDR1 and CDR2 from the germline V gene are SGHNT and YYREEE (reference sequence). The CDR3 DNA sequence: TGTGCCAGCAGCGGGGGACAGGGGGCGGGCTACGAGCAGTACTTC. Its protein is CASSGGQGAGYEQYF. The whole variable domain, filled in from reference TRBV5-4 and TRBJ2-7, reads ETGVTQSPTHLIKTRGQQVTLRCSSQSGHNTVSWYQQALGQGPQFIFQYYREEENGRGNFPPRFSGLQFPNYSSELNVNALELDDSALYLCASSGGQGAGYEQYFGPGTRLTVT.

The chain uses TRBV14 and TRBJ2-1; 7 positions match TRBD2. V lost 4 bases and J lost 5; bases outside the gene matches: 11. CDR3 size: 16 residues. The germline CDR1 and CDR2 sequences are SGHDN and FVKESK. The CDR3 here is CASSPLGAGANNEQFF. The CDR3 nucleotides are TGTGCCAGCAGCCCCCTAGGGGCGGGAGCGAACAATGAGCAGTTCTTC.

Here the CDR3 DNA reads TGTGCCAGCAGTTTGACACCCAACACTGAAGCTTTCTTT. Translation gives CASSLTPNTEAFF. The rearrangement uses TRBV12-3 or TRBV12-4 and TRBJ1-1, with D unresolved. CDR3 length: 13 amino acids. Trimming removed 3 bases from V and 2 bases from J, with 7 bases in between.

V usage is TRBV6-1 and J usage is TRBJ2-7, with TRBD1 matching 7 bases. CDR3 length equals 15 residues. Germline lookup yields CDR1 MNHNS and CDR2 SASEGT. V was pared by 3 bases and J by 2 bases, with 7 bases of the junction left unmatched. Here the CDR3 reads CASSEPGTAPYEQYF. Here the CDR3 DNA reads TGTGCCAGCAGTGAGCCGGGGACAGCCCCCTACGAGCAGTACTTC.